What follows are 11 T cell receptor beta chains derived from one specimen sequenced in a study of beta chain features in type 1 diabetes. Expressed TCRB transcripts were sequenced because the isolated RNA had all been reverse transcribed beforehand. The protocol was immunoSEQ multiplex PCR, while the TCRdb copy is restricted to in-frame clones and leaves out a portion. The sample yields around 280,000 clones, around 16% seen once. Study conclusions and caveats: The study found moderately but significantly shorter TCRB CDR3s in all four CD4+ subsets of Type 1 diabetes patients.

These TCRs are of unknown antigen specificity. The sample consisted of naive CD4+ T cells from blood. The receptors were sampled from a man in his late teens or twenties with type 1 diabetes.

The chain recombines TRBV28 with TRBJ1-4; no definite D call. Germline CDR1 reads MDHEN; CDR2 reads SYDVKM. Trimming took off 9 bases at V and 2 bases at J, with 10 bases between the two ends. This CDR3 is 13 amino acids long. The CDR3 bases are TGTGCCAGTAACGAGGCGACTAATGAAAAACTGTTTTTT. Translating it yields CASNEATNEKLFF.

This clone turned up a few times. This rearrangement joins TRBV30 to TRBJ1-4; D not certain. The CDR3 is 13 amino acids. CDR1 is GTSNPN and CDR2 is SVGIG in the germline V gene (reference sequence). The germline V and J ends were trimmed by 4 bases and 3 bases, with 9 bases remaining between them. CDR3 region: CAWTAGANEKLFF. As DNA, the CDR3 is TGTGCCTGGACAGCGGGCGCTAATGAAAAACTGTTTTTT.

This clone has just a few counts. V gene TRBV7-9 combines with J gene TRBJ2-1; 8 nucleotides agree with TRBD1. The germline V gene has CDR1 SEHNR and CDR2 FQNEAQ (reference sequence). This CDR3 has 15 amino acids. The J segment lost 1 base and the V segment lost 4 bases, leaving 3 bases of the junction unmatched. In nucleotides, the CDR3 is TGTGCCAGCAGCTACCGACAGGGGTCCTACAATGAGCAGTTCTTC. The encoded protein is CASSYRQGSYNEQFF.

This clone was observed a few times. The rearrangement uses TRBV30 and TRBJ1-2; D is ambiguous. The V gene lost 4 bases and the J gene lost 4 bases, with 13 bases spanning the gap. The CDR3 length is 13 residues. CDR1 is GTSNPN, CDR2 SVGIG, per germline (reference sequence). CDR3 protein: CAWTDRGVYGYTF. CDR3 DNA sequence: TGTGCCTGGACGGACCGGGGTGTCTATGGCTACACCTTC.

V is TRBV5-1 and J is TRBJ2-7; 9 bases are a match to TRBD1. CDR3 length: 13 amino acids. Unmatched junction bases numbered 5, after V lost 4 bases and J lost 6 bases. Looked up from germline, CDR1 is SGHRS and CDR2 is YFSETQ. The CDR3 DNA is TGCGCCAGCAGCCAACCGACAGGGGGCGAGCAGTACTTC. Protein product: CASSQPTGGEQYF.

The J gene is TRBJ2-3, the V gene TRBV7-9, with D maybe TRBD2 (5 bases). CDR3 length: 15 amino acids. The ends were cut back, 4 bases at V and 2 bases at J, with 13 bases in the middle. Per the germline V gene, CDR1 is SEHNR and CDR2 is FQNEAQ (reference sequence). CDR3 in amino acids: CASSSGLKITDTQYF. Here the CDR3 DNA reads TGTGCCAGCAGCTCAGGACTCAAGATCACAGATACGCAGTATTTT.

The chain uses TRBV9 and TRBJ2-5; the D gene is possibly TRBD1 (5 bases). In germline, CDR1 is SGDLS, CDR2 YYNGEE. The CDR3 covers 15 residues. V gave up 0 bases and J gave up 6 bases, with 15 bases separating them. The CDR3 DNA is TGTGCCAGCAGCGTAGCTCATGCAGGGTCGCAGACCCAGTACTTC. This translates into CASSVAHAGSQTQYF.

This rearrangement joins TRBV5-1 to TRBJ1-1; the match to TRBD1 covers 8 bases. CDR1 is SGHRS, CDR2 YFSETQ, per germline. CDR3 length equals 12 residues. The V segment lost 5 bases and the J segment 5 bases; nucleotides outside the gene matches: 2. This chain's CDR3 is CASRRTGTEAFF. CDR3 in DNA: TGCGCCAGCAGACGGACAGGGACTGAAGCTTTCTTT. The full variable domain, in which reference TRBV5-1 and TRBJ1-1 provide the parts outside the CDR3, is KAGVTQTPRYLIKTRGQQVTLSCSPISGHRSVSWYQQTPGQGLQFLFEYFSETQRNKGNFPGRFSGRQFSNSRSEMNVSTLELGDSALYLCASRRTGTEAFFGQGTRLTVV.

The chain employs TRBV5-6 and TRBJ1-2; TRBD1 aligns across 8 bases. V dropped 3 bases and J dropped 6; count of bases not matched to a gene: 13. The CDR3 consists of 16 residues. Germline values: CDR1 SGHDT, CDR2 YYEEEE. The CDR3 DNA follows: TGTGCCAGCAGCTCTATTTGGGGACAGGAAAGGAATGGCTACACCTTC. It is translated as CASSSIWGQERNGYTF.

This clone was observed a handful of times. The rearrangement joins TRBV7-9 to TRBJ2-7, with 8 positions matching TRBD2. This CDR3 contains 14 residues. Germline values: CDR1 SEHNR, CDR2 FQNEAQ (reference sequence). The junction had 9 bases not matched to a gene; V was cut back by 5 bases and J by 6 bases. DNA of the CDR3: TGTGCCAGCAGCCCCTCCAGCGGGAGTCGCGAGCAGTACTTC. Its protein product is CASSPSSGSREQYF.

There are a few counts of this clone. V gene TRBV5-1 combines with J gene TRBJ2-1; 11 bases line up with TRBD1. The CDR3 sequence is 17 residues long. Trimming at V came to 3 bases and at J to 8 bases, leaving 13 bases not matched to a gene. Per germline, CDR1 SGHRS and CDR2 YFSETQ. CDR3 region: CASSSGQGALSGDEQFF. CDR3 DNA: TGCGCCAGCAGCTCCGGACAGGGGGCCCTTTCAGGGGATGAGCAGTTCTTC.